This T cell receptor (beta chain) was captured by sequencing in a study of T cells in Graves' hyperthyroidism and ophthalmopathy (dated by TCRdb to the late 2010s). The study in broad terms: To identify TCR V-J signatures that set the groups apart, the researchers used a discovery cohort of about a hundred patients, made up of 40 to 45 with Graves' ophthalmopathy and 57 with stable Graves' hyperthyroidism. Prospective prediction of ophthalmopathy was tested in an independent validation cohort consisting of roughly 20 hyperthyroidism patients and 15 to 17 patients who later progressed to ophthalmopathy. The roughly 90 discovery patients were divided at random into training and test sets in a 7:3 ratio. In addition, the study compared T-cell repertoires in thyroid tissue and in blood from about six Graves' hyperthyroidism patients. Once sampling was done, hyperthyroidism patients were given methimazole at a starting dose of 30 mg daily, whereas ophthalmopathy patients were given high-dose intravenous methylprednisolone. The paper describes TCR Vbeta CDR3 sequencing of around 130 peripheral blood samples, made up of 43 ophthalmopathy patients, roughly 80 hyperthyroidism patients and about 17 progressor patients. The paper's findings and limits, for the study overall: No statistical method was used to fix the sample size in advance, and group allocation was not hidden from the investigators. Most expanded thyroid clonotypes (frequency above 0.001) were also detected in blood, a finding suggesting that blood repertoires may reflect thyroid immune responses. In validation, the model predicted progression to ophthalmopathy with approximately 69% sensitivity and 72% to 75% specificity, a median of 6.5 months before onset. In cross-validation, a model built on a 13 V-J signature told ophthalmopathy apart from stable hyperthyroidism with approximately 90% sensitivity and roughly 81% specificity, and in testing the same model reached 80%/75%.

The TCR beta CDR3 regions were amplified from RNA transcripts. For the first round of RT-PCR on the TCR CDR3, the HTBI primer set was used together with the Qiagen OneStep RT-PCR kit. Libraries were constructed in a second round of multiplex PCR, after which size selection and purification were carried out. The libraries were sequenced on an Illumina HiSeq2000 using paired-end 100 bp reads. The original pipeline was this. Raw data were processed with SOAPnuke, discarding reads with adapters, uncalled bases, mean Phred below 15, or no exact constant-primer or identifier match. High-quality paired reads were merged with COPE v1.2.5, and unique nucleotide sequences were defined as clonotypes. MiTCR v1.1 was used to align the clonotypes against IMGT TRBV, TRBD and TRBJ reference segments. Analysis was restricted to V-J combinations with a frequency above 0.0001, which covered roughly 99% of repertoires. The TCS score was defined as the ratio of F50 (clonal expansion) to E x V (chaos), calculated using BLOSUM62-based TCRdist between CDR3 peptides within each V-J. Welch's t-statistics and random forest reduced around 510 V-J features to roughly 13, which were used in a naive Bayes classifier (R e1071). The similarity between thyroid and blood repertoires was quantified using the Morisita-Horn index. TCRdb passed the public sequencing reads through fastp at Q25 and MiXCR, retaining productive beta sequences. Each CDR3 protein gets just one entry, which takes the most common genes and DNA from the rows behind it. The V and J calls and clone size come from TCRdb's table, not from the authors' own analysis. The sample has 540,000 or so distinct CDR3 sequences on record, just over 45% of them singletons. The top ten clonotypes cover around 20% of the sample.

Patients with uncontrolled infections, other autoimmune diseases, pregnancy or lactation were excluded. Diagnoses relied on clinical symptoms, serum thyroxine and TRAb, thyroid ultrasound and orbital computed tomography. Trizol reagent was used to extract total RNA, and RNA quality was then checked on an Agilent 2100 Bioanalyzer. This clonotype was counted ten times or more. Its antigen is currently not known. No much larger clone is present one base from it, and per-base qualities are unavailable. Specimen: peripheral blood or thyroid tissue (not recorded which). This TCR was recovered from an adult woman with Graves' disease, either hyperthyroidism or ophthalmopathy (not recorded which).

The DNA is as follows: TGTGCCAGCAGTGGGGGGTTTGAGACCCAGTACTTC. Its protein product is CASSGGFETQYF. The rearranged segments are TRBV28 and TRBJ2-5, with TRBD2 tentatively as D gene (6 bases match). The junction carries 9 bases between V and J, which are trimmed by 5 bases and 5 bases respectively. CDR1 is given as MDHEN and CDR2 as SYDVKM, both from the germline V gene. Taken from cysteine to phenylalanine, the CDR3 has 12 residues. Only the CDR3 part of the read is kept: 36 bases, read in frame from the first base.